This TCR beta chain stems from a study of blood T cell repertoires in COVID-19. Study information: PBMCs, B-cell-depleted T cells, or T cells were the source of the cDNA or gDNA that made up the material.

Enrolment of Seattle patients took place during active infection, and they were followed longitudinally. This clone has just a few counts. V was clipped by 8 bases and J by 6 bases; unmatched bases: 7. Per the germline V gene, CDR1 is MNHEY and CDR2 is SMNVEV (reference sequence). CDR3 length: 14 amino acids. Authors' analysis steps: It was from reference gene primer amplification that nucleated cell counts were estimated. Assay used: immunoSEQ multiplex PCR; TCRdb lists only in-frame clones, some missing. Clone size and the V and J calls come from that table; the DNA yielded D and trimming. In the table there are 80,000 to 90,000 clones, around 85% of which are singletons.

The clonotype originates from a woman older than 75 with COVID-19, enrolled during active disease. This sequence joins TRBV27 and TRBJ2-2, with TRBD2 matching 9 bases. Sequencing used peripheral blood. CDR3 DNA: TGTGCCAGCTCTAGCGGGACCCCCCCCGGGGAGCTGTTTTTT. Its translation: CASSSGTPPGELFF.